There are a few counts of the clone carrying this T cell receptor (beta chain). The CDR3 is 14 amino acids. V lost 6 bases, J lost 6 bases, and 15 bases lay in between. Germline values: CDR1 LNHDA, CDR2 SQIVND (reference sequence). Individually, cDNA molecules had unique molecular identifiers attached to them. TCRdb re-analysed the 5' RACE reads in MiXCR, keeping a single row per CDR3 protein. The sample yields 25,000 to 35,000 distinct CDR3 sequences, 5.5% to 7% seen once. The data derive from a study of early T cells in non-severe SARS-CoV-2 infection. Overall study: Sequencing used unsorted whole-blood bulk RNA, so chains lack pairing.

The TCR comes from an adult who was a healthcare worker with PCR-confirmed SARS-CoV-2 infection or an uninfected control (not recorded which). The source material was whole blood. The chain uses TRBV19 and TRBJ2-4; tentatively, D is TRBD2 (6 bases). Here the CDR3 DNA reads TGTGCCAGTAGGCGGGACCCTAGTAGAAACATTCAGTACTTC. It specifies CASRRDPSRNIQYF.